This TCR beta chain emerged from a study of blood T cell repertoires in COVID-19. Study in general: Acute-phase and convalescent COVID-19 samples originated in the United States, Italy and Spain. PBMCs, B-cell-depleted T cells, or T cells were the source of the cDNA or gDNA that made up the material.

The germline V gene encodes CDR1 LGHDT and CDR2 YNNKEL (reference sequence). The CDR3 covers 11 residues. Deletions cut 6 bases from V and 2 bases from J, with 4 bases between. Original processing notes: Amplifying reference gene primers gave estimates of nucleated cell counts. The method was immunoSEQ multiplex PCR; TCRdb's version includes in-frame clones alone and lacks a portion of them. The V and J calls and clone size come from that table; D and trimming were worked out from the DNA. The sample consists of about 180,000 clones, 75% to 80% of them appearing once. The receptor comes from a woman in her 70s with acute or convalescent COVID-19. This sequence joins TRBV3-1 (or the pseudogene TRBV3-2) and TRBJ1-1; no definite D call. The sequencing sample was made of peripheral blood. In DNA form, the CDR3 reads TGTGCCAGCAGTGTAAACACTGAAGCTTTCTTT. Amino acids: CASSVNTEAFF.